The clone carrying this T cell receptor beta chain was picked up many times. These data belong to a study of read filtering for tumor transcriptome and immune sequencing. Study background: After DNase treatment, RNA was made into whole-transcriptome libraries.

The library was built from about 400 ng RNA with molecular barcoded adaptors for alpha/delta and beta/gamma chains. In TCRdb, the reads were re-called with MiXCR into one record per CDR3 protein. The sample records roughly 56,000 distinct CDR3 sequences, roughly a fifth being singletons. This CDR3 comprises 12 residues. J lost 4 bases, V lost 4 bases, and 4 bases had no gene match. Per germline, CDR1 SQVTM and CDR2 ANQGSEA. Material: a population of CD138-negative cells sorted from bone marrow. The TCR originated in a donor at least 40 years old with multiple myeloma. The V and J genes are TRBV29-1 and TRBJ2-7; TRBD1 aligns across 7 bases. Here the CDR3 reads CSVGDSQYEQYF. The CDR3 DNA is TGCAGCGTTGGGGACAGCCAATACGAGCAGTACTTC.